Reported below is one TCR beta chain. Its antigen is not identified. The CDR3 totals 16 residues. CDR1 is SGHVS and CDR2 is FQNEAQ in the germline V gene. Unmatched junction bases numbered 5, after V lost 1 base and J lost 3 bases. Genomic DNA per cell subset filled all wells of several immunoSEQ plates. Method: immunoSEQ multiplex PCR; TCRdb's copy keeps in-frame clones and lacks some. The repertoire holds millions of clones, with 90% to 95% as singletons. The record originates from a study of shared clonotypes between healthy human individuals. General study points: Sequencing depth was predicted to influence how clonotypes are shared among donors.

Nashville, Tennessee was home to all donors, each a Caucasian adult. The sequence was obtained from a man younger than 35 in good health. Some clones in this sample may be carry-over from other donors' samples. What was sequenced was naive CD4+ T cells from PBMCs. Described subset: CD45RA+ positively selected. The chain recombines TRBV7-8 with TRBJ2-7; 11 bases line up with TRBD2. CDR3 nucleotides: TGTGCCAGCAGCTTAGGACTAGCGGGGACACTCTACGAGCAGTACTTC. It encodes CASSLGLAGTLYEQYF.